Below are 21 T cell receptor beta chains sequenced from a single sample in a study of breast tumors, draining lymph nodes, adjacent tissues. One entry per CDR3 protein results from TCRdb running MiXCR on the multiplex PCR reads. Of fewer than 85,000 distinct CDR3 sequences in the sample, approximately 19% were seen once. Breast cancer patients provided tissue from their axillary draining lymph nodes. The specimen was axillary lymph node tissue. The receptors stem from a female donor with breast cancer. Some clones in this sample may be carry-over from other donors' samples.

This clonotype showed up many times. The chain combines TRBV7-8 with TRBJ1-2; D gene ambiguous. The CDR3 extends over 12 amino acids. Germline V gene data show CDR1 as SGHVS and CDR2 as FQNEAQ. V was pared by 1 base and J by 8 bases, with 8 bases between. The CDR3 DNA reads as TGTGCCAGCAGCTTAGATGGAAGGGGCTACACCTTC. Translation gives CASSLDGRGYTF.

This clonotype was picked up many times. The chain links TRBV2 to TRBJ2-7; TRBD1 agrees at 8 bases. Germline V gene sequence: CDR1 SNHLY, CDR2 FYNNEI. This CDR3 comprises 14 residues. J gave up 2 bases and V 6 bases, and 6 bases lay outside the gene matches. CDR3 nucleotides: TGTGCCAGCAGGTACCTACAGGGGGCCTACGAGCAGTACTTC. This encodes CASRYLQGAYEQYF.

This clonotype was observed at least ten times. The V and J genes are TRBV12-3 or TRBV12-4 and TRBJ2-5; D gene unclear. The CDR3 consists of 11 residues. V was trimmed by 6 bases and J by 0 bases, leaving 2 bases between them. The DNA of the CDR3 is TGTGCCAGCAGCTACCAAGAGACCCAGTACTTC. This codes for CASSYQETQYF.

The CDR3 nucleotides are TGTGCCAGCAGTTTAGCTGGGTTCTACACAGATACGCAGTATTTT. Encoded protein: CASSLAGFYTDTQYF. This chain links TRBV5-5 with TRBJ2-3; D gene ambiguous. Germline V CDR1 and CDR2: SGHKS, YYEKEE (reference sequence). This CDR3 is 15 amino acids long. V was trimmed by 5 bases and J by 2 bases, leaving 15 bases between them.

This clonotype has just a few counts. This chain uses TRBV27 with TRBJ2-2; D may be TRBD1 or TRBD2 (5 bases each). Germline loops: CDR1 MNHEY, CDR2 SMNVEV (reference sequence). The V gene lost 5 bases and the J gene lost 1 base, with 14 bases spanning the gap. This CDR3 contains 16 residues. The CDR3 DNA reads TGTGCCAGCAGTCCCGGGACGGCCATGAACACCGGGGAGCTGTTTTTT. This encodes CASSPGTAMNTGELFF.

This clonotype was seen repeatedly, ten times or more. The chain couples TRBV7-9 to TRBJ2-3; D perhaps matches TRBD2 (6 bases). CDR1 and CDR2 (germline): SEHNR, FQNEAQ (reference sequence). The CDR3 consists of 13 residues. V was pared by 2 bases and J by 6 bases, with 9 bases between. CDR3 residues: CASSLSGHDTQYF. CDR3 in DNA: TGTGCCAGCAGCTTAAGCGGGCATGATACGCAGTATTTT. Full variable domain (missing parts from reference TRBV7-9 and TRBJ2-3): DTGVSQNPRHKITKRGQNVTFRCDPISEHNRLYWYRQTLGQGPEFLTYFQNEAQLEKSRLLSDRFSAERPKGSFSTLEIQRTEQGDSAMYLCASSLSGHDTQYFGPGTRLTVL.

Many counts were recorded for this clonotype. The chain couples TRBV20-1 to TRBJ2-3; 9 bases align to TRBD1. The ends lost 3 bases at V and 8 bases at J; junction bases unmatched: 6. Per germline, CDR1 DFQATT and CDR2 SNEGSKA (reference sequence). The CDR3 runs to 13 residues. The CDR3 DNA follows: TGCAGTGCTAGTGGGACAGGGTATGTTACGCAGTATTTT. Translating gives CSASGTGYVTQYF.

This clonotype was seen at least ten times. The CDR3 is CASSFQTHQPQHF. The CDR3 DNA sequence: TGTGCCAGCAGCTTCCAGACACATCAGCCCCAGCATTTT. The chain combines TRBV7-2 with TRBJ1-5; no reliable D call. This CDR3 contains 13 residues. Germline V gives CDR1 SGHTA, CDR2 FQGNSA. Trimming cost V 3 bases and J 5 bases, with 8 bases left between them.

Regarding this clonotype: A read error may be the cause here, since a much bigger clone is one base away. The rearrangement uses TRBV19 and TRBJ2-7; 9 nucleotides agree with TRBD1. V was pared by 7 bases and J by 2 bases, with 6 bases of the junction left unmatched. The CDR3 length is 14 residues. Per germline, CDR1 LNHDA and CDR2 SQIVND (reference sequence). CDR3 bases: TGTGCCAGTACCTGGACAGGGGACGCCTACGAGCAGTACTTC. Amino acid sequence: CASTWTGDAYEQYF.

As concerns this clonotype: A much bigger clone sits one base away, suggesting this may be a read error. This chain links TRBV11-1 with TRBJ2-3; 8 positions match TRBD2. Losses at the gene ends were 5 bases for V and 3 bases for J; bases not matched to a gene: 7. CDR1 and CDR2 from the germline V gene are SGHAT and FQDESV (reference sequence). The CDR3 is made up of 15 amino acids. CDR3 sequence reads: CASSLRAGVTDTQYF. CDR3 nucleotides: TGTGCCAGCAGCCTACGAGCGGGAGTAACAGATACGCAGTATTTT.

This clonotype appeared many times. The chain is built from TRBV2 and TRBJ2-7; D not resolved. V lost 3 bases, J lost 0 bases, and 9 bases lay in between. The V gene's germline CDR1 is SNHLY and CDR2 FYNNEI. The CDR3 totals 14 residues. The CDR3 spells CASSDASSSYEQYF. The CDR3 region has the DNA TGTGCCAGCAGTGACGCTAGTAGCTCCTACGAGCAGTACTTC.

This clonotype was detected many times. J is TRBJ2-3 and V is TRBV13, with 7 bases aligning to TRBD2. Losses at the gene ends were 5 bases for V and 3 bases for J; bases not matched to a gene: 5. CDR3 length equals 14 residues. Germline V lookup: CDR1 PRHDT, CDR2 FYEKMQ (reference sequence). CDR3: CASSVGLGTDTQYF. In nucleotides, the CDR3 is TGTGCCAGCAGCGTCGGACTAGGGACAGATACGCAGTATTTT.

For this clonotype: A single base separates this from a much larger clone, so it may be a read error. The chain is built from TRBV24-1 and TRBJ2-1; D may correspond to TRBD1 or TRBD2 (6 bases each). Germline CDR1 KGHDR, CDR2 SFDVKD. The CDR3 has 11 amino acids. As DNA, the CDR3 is TGTGCCGTCGAGAGGGGGACTGAGCAGTTGTTC. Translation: CAVERGTEQLF.

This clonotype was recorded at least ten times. The CDR3 sequence: CASSLEHEQYF. The CDR3 DNA reads TGCGCCAGCAGCTTGGAGCACGAGCAGTACTTC. The rearrangement joins TRBV5-1 to TRBJ2-7; D is unclear. The CDR3 extends over 11 amino acids. Trimming left V 0 bases short and J 5 bases short, with 3 bases between. The germline V gene encodes CDR1 SGHRS and CDR2 YFSETQ.

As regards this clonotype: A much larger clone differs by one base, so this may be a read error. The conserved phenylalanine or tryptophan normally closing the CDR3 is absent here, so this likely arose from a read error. This CDR3 reads CASSQETGETPYEQYL. The CDR3 region has the DNA TGCGCCAGCAGCCAAGAAACGGGGGAAACACCCTACGAGCAGTACCTC. The rearrangement joins TRBV4-3 to TRBJ2-7; D perhaps matches TRBD2 (6 bases). V was clipped by 0 bases and J by 2 bases, with 14 bases between them. The CDR3 contains 16 residues. In germline, CDR1 is LGHNA, CDR2 YSLEER.

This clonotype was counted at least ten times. The CDR3 loop reads CASSWTSGSDEQFF. The DNA for the CDR3 is TGTGCCAGCAGTTGGACTAGCGGGAGCGATGAGCAGTTCTTC. This rearrangement joins TRBV6-5 to TRBJ2-1; 13 bases align to TRBD2. This CDR3 has 14 amino acids. The germline gives CDR1 MNHEY, CDR2 SVGAGI. The V segment lost 4 bases and the J segment 8 bases; nucleotides outside the gene matches: 2.

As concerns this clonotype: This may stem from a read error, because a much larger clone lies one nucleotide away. The CDR3 DNA reads as TGTGCCAGCAGCTTAGTCAGGACCACAGATACGCAGTATTTT. Residues: CASSLVRTTDTQYF. The chain carries TRBV11-2 and TRBJ2-3, with D hard to call. V lost 1 base to trimming and J lost 2 bases, with 7 bases between them. The germline V gene encodes CDR1 SGHAT and CDR2 FQNNGV. There are 14 residues in the CDR3. Full variable domain (outside the CDR3, taken from reference TRBV11-2 and TRBJ2-3): EAGVAQSPRYKIIEKRQSVAFWCNPISGHATLYWYQQILGQGPKLLIQFQNNGVVDDSQLPKDRFSAERLKGVDSTLKIQPAKLEDSAVYLCASSLVRTTDTQYFGPGTRLTVL.

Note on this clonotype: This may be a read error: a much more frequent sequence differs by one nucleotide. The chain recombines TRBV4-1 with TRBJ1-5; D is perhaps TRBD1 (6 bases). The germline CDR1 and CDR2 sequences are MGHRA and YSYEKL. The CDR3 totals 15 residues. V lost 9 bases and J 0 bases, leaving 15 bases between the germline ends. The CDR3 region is CASRQGFSSNQPQHF. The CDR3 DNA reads TGCGCCAGTCGCCAGGGGTTCAGTAGCAATCAGCCCCAGCATTTT.

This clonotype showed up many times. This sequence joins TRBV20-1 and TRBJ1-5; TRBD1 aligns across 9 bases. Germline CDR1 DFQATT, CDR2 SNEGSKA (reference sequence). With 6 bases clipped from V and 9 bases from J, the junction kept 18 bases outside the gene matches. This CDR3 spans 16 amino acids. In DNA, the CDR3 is TGCAGTGCCAGTCCCGGGACAGGGACTTCGGGTATGCCCCAGCATTTT. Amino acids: CSASPGTGTSGMPQHF.

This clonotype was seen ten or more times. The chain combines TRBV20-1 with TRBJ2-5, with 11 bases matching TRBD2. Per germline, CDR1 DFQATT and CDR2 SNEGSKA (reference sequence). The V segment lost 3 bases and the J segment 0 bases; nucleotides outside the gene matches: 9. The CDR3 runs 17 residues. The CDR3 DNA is TGCAGTGCTAGGGACGGACTAGCGGGCCTGTACCAAGAGACCCAGTACTTC. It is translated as CSARDGLAGLYQETQYF.

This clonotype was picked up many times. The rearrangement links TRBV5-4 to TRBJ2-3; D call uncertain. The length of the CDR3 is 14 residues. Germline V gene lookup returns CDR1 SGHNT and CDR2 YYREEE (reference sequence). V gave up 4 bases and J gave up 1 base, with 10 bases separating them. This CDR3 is CASSVEWGTDTQYF. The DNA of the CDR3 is TGTGCCAGCAGCGTGGAGTGGGGCACAGATACGCAGTATTTT.